This T cell receptor beta chain was recorded in a study of shared clonotypes between healthy human individuals. Profiling relied on immunoSEQ multiplex PCR, and the TCRdb table lists in-frame clones only, not all of them. The sample has about 2.3 million clones, 85% to 95% seen once. This clone was detected a few times. Germline V lookup: CDR1 MDHEN, CDR2 SYDVKM. This CDR3 spans 11 amino acids. Deletions cut 3 bases from V and 7 bases from J, with 6 bases between. The receptor was derived from a man in his late teens or twenties in good health. Some clones in this sample may be carry-over from other donors' samples. The chain couples TRBV28 to TRBJ1-2; D not certain. Sequenced sample: naive CD4+ T cells from PBMCs. Documented subset: CD45RA+ positively selected. The CDR3 sequence: CASSFQSGYTF. Here the CDR3 DNA reads TGTGCCAGCAGTTTTCAGAGTGGCTACACCTTC.